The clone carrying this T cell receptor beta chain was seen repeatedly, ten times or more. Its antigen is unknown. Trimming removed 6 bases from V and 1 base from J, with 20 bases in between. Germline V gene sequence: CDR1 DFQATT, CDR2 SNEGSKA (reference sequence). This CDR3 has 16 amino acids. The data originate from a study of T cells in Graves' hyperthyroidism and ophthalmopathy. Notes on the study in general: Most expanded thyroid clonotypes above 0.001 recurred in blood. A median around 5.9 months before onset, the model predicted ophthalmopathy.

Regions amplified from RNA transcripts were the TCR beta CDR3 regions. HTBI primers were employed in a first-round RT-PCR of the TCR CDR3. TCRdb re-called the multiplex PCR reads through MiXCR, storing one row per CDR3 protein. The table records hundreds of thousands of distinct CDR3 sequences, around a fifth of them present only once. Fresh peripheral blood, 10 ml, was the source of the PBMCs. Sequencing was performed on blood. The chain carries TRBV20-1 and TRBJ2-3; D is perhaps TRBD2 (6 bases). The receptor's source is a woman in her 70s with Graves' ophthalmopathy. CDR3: CSAPVRGPGGTDTQYF. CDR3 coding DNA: TGCAGTGCCCCGGTGCGCGGGCCGGGAGGCACAGATACGCAGTATTTT.